The 4 T cell receptor beta chains reported below all come from one sample, sequenced in a study of blood T cell repertoires in COVID-19. Produced via immunoSEQ multiplex PCR; TCRdb's table is partial and in-frame only. The table records about 110,000 clones, about 79% of them present only once. Sequenced: peripheral blood. These receptors were taken from a man at least 80 years old with COVID-19, enrolled during active disease.

This clone was recorded only once. The chain carries TRBV5-4 and TRBJ2-2; D is uncertain. In germline, CDR1 is SGHNT, CDR2 YYREEE (reference sequence). This CDR3 comprises 12 residues. Between the trimmed V and J ends, which lost 6 bases and 5 bases, there was a span of 8 bases. Here the CDR3 DNA reads TGTGCCAGCACCTCCGGGACCGGGGAGCTGTTTTTT. It codes for CASTSGTGELFF.

The J gene is TRBJ2-2, the V gene TRBV12-3 or TRBV12-4, with D perhaps matching TRBD1 (5 bases). The CDR3 sequence is 12 residues long. V lost 6 bases, J lost 6 bases, and 8 bases lay in between. CDR3 coding DNA: TGTGCCAGCAGCGCAGGGCCCGGGGAGCTGTTTTTT. Amino acid sequence: CASSAGPGELFF.

The rearrangement uses TRBV18 and TRBJ1-6, with unresolved D. Trimming removed 5 bases from V and 14 bases from J, with 13 bases in between. The germline CDR1 and CDR2 sequences are KGHSH and LQKENI. This CDR3 is built from 12 residues. The CDR3 region has the DNA TGTGCCAGCTCATCCAAGCTCGGTTCCCTCCACTTT. Translated, it gives CASSSKLGSLHF. Using reference TRBV18 and TRBJ1-6 for the parts outside the CDR3, the full variable domain is NAGVMQNPRHLVRRRGQEARLRCSPMKGHSHVYWYRQLPEEGLKFMVYLQKENIIDESGMPKERFSAEFPKEGPSILRIQQVVRGDSAAYFCASSSKLGSLHFGNGTRLTVT.

The chain combines TRBV21-1 with TRBJ2-7; TRBD2 is taken as the D call from the table, unchecked against the DNA. TRBV21-1 is a known pseudogene. The CDR3 is made up of 18 amino acids. DNA for the CDR3: TGTGCCAGCAGCAAAGAAACTAGCGGGAGGCACCTCTCCTACGAGCAGTACTTC. Protein sequence: CASSKETSGRHLSYEQYF.